This is a list of T cell receptor beta chains from one sample in a study of cytomegalovirus exposure and HLA in healthy donors. Here immunoSEQ multiplex PCR was the method, and the copy in TCRdb shows in-frame clones only, minus some. The sample lists around 210,000 clones, 82% occurring once. The sample taken for sequencing was PBMCs. The receptors stem from a woman aged 40 to 50 in good health and CMV-seronegative. Both conserved end residues are part of each CDR3. The D gene is left open where the match is weak. Not every row has a clone size; where given, it reads once, few, many or a size class.

CDR3: CASRRLAGVHEQFF
DNA: TGTGCCAGCAGGAGACTAGCGGGAGTCCATGAGCAGTTCTTC
V: TRBV5-6
size: -
D: TRBD2
J: TRBJ2-1

CDR3: CASSLGSGPTYEQYF
DNA: TGTGCCAGCAGTTTGGGGAGCGGGCCTACCTACGAGCAGTACTTC
V: TRBV27
size: -
D: -
J: TRBJ2-7

CDR3: CASSSRAGPMVEQYF
DNA: TGCGCCAGCAGCTCGCGGGCGGGGCCTATGGTCGAGCAGTACTTC
V: TRBV5-1
size: -
D: -
J: TRBJ2-7

CDR3: CASSFGASEAFF
DNA: TGTGCCAGCAGCTTTGGGGCGTCAGAAGCTTTCTTT
V: TRBV7-9
size: -
D: -
J: TRBJ1-1

CDR3: CASSENSGATYEQYF
DNA: TGTGCCAGCAGTGAAAATAGCGGTGCTACCTACGAGCAGTACTTC
V: TRBV25-1
size: -
D: -
J: TRBJ2-7

CDR3: CASSDFQGSYEQYF
DNA: TGTGCCAGTAGTGACTTTCAGGGATCCTACGAGCAGTACTTC
V: TRBV19
size: -
D: -
J: TRBJ2-7

CDR3: CATSRDLSGNNEQFF
DNA: TGTGCCACCAGCAGAGATCTTAGCGGGAACAATGAGCAGTTCTTC
V: TRBV15
size: -
D: TRBD2
J: TRBJ2-1

CDR3: CASSPRIQRTYYNEQFF
DNA: TGTGCCAGCTCACCACGAATCCAGCGGACGTACTACAATGAGCAGTTCTTC
V: TRBV18
size: -
D: -
J: TRBJ2-1

CDR3: CAWKGGTYEQYF
DNA: TGTGCCTGGAAGGGGGGGACCTACGAGCAGTACTTC
V: TRBV30
size: -
D: -
J: TRBJ2-7

CDR3: CASSPQPREAQYF
DNA: TGTGCCAGTAGCCCCCAGCCAAGAGAGGCCCAGTACTTC
V: TRBV19
size: -
D: -
J: TRBJ2-5

CDR3: CASRGQGAGEQYF
DNA: TGTGCCAGCAGGGGACAGGGGGCGGGGGAGCAGTACTTC
V: TRBV6-5
size: -
D: TRBD1
J: TRBJ2-5

CDR3: CASSQGGRSASEQYF
DNA: TGCGCCAGCAGCCAAGGCGGGCGAAGTGCCAGCGAGCAGTACTTC
V: TRBV4-1
size: few
D: -
J: TRBJ2-7

CDR3: CAWSEASYEQYF
DNA: TGTGCCTGGAGCGAAGCGTCCTACGAGCAGTACTTC
V: TRBV30
size: -
D: -
J: TRBJ2-7

CDR3: CASSLLSGRAFGEQFF
DNA: TGTGCCAGCAGCTTATTAAGTGGGAGGGCCTTCGGGGAGCAGTTCTTC
V: TRBV11-1
size: -
D: TRBD2
J: TRBJ2-1

CDR3: CASSHAYEQYF
DNA: TGTGCCAGCAGCCACGCCTACGAGCAGTACTTC
V: TRBV14
size: -
D: -
J: TRBJ2-7

CDR3: CASSPREGHGDTQYF
DNA: TGTGCCAGCTCACCCCGGGAGGGCCATGGAGATACGCAGTATTTT
V: TRBV18
size: -
D: TRBD2
J: TRBJ2-3